The next 25 T cell receptor beta chains were all read from a single sample in a study of neurological immune-mediated disorders. TCRdb reanalysed the 5' RACE reads using MiXCR and keeps one entry per CDR3 protein. The sample lists about 18,000 distinct CDR3 sequences; around 15% were seen once. The source material was CD4+ T cells from blood. These receptors originate from a woman aged 55-70 years with HTLV-1-associated myelopathy (HAM/TSP).

This clonotype was detected many times. The genes are TRBV5-1 and TRBJ2-7; 9 bases line up with TRBD1. The CDR3 covers 14 residues. The V gene end was trimmed by 4 bases and the J gene end by 3 bases; junction bases not matched to a gene: 5. Germline V lookup: CDR1 SGHRS, CDR2 YFSETQ. The CDR3 nucleotides read TGCGCCAGCAGCCAGACAGGGGGAGACTACGAGCAGTACTTC. Translation gives CASSQTGGDYEQYF.

The chain carries TRBV29-1 and TRBJ2-1, with D tentatively TRBD2 (6 bases). The germline V and J ends were trimmed by 4 bases and 4 bases, with 11 bases remaining between them. The CDR3 is made up of 13 amino acids. CDR1 SQVTM and CDR2 ANQGSEA come from the germline V gene. CDR3 amino acids: CSVGGLVYNEQFF. The CDR3 DNA is TGCAGCGTTGGGGGACTGGTATACAATGAGCAGTTCTTC.

The CDR3 protein is CSAGRVSSGNTIYF. The CDR3 region has the DNA TGCAGTGCGGGCAGGGTGAGCTCTGGAAACACCATATATTTT. This sequence joins TRBV20-1 and TRBJ1-3, with D possibly matching TRBD1 (5 bases). CDR3 length: 14 residues. In germline, CDR1 is DFQATT, CDR2 SNEGSKA (reference sequence). The germline V and J ends were trimmed by 6 bases and 0 bases, with 12 bases remaining between them.

This clonotype was seen at least ten times. This chain joins TRBV20-1 and TRBJ2-7; a weak D match, TRBD1 (5 bases). V lost 1 base and J 2 bases, leaving 12 bases between the germline ends. This CDR3 spans 14 amino acids. Germline CDR1 is DFQATT and CDR2 is SNEGSKA (reference sequence). The CDR3 DNA follows: TGCAGTGCTAGAGGGCGGTGGGGCACCTACGAGCAGTACTTC. Translated: CSARGRWGTYEQYF.

Points on this clonotype: The missing conserved phenylalanine or tryptophan at the end of this CDR3 makes a read error likely. It is unclear where the CDR3 begins or ends on the DNA, so no DNA is shown, and the CDR3 is as TCRdb lists it. The CDR3 here is CASSLPGTGSRSGPGGYSS. V gene TRBV12-3 or TRBV12-4 combines with J gene TRBJ1-2; the table's D gene call, TRBD1, was not cross checked with the DNA. The CDR3 length is 19 residues, termini included.

This clonotype showed up many times. The chain uses TRBV4-2 and TRBJ1-2; TRBD1 matches at 10 bases. The CDR3 length is 14 residues. V lost 4 bases, J lost 6 bases, and 5 bases stayed unmatched. The germline V gene encodes CDR1 LGHNA and CDR2 YNFKEQ. CDR3 amino acids: CASSPRDRGNGYTF. CDR3 coding DNA: TGTGCCAGCAGCCCCCGGGACAGGGGCAATGGCTACACCTTC.

At least ten counts were recorded for this clonotype. The V gene is TRBV11-2, the J gene TRBJ1-2, with 7 nucleotides matching TRBD1. Germline V gives CDR1 SGHAT, CDR2 FQNNGV. This CDR3 spans 14 amino acids. Germline trimming cut 5 bases from V and 7 bases from J; bases unmatched to any gene: 10. The CDR3 loop is CASSGDSFLGGYTF. The CDR3 DNA reads as TGTGCCAGCAGCGGGGACAGTTTTTTAGGTGGCTACACCTTC.

This clonotype has a count of ten or more. This rearrangement joins TRBV5-5 to TRBJ1-4; possible D gene TRBD1, 6 bases. From germline, CDR1 is SGHKS and CDR2 YYEKEE (reference sequence). V was pared by 3 bases and J by 5 bases, with 14 bases between. This CDR3 comprises 15 residues. DNA for the CDR3: TGTGCCAGCAGCTGGACCGACAGGATGAATGAAAAACTGTTTTTT. Protein product: CASSWTDRMNEKLFF.

This clonotype was recorded many times. The chain combines TRBV7-6 with TRBJ2-7; 8 bases are shared with TRBD1. This CDR3 spans 18 amino acids. Germline CDR1 is SGHVS and CDR2 is FNYEAQ. V lost 1 base, J lost 3 bases, and 14 bases stayed unmatched. In DNA, the CDR3 is TGTGCCAGCAGCTTAGTTCCCGGTGGGGGACAGGTGCACTACGAGCAGTACTTC. Encoded protein: CASSLVPGGGQVHYEQYF.

This clonotype was seen many times. The chain employs TRBV5-1 and TRBJ2-7; maybe TRBD2 (6 bases). The CDR3 has 15 amino acids. Germline V gives CDR1 SGHRS, CDR2 YFSETQ. Trimming took off 1 base at V and 4 bases at J, with 15 bases between the two ends. The CDR3 nucleotides are TGCGCCAGCAGCTTGACTTGGGGGGAAATTTACGAGCAGTACTTC. Residues: CASSLTWGEIYEQYF.

The CDR3 loop is CASSLAQGGDYNEQFF. Written as DNA, the CDR3 is TGCGCCAGCAGCTTGGCCCAGGGGGGAGACTACAATGAGCAGTTCTTC. The chain links TRBV5-1 to TRBJ2-1; TRBD1 might be the D (7 bases). Trimming stripped 0 bases from V and 3 bases from J, with 13 bases between. In germline, CDR1 is SGHRS, CDR2 YFSETQ. CDR3 length: 16 residues.

As concerns this clonotype: At one boundary the junction diverges from the germline segment, which might be a read error. The chain combines TRBV7-2 with TRBJ1-2, with no clear D. The CDR3 length is 15 residues. The germline gives CDR1 SGHTA, CDR2 FQGNSA. Here the CDR3 reads CASSQKFLANYCYTF. The DNA of the CDR3 is TGTGCCAGCAGCCAAAAGTTCCTGGCTAACTATTGCTACACCTTC.

As for this clonotype: This may arise from a read error, as a much more abundant clone is one base away. This chain joins TRBV19 and TRBJ1-1, with a possible D match to TRBD1 (5 bases). In germline, CDR1 is LNHDA, CDR2 SQIVND (reference sequence). V lost 7 bases and J lost 5, with 14 bases in between. The length of the CDR3 is 13 residues. CDR3 loop: CASTGCVWTEAFF. The CDR3 DNA follows: TGTGCCAGTACAGGGTGCGTGTGGACTGAAGCTTTCTTT.

This clonotype appeared many times. The CDR3 nucleotides read TGCGCCAGCAGCACCCGGACTAGCGGGAGTGGCTACGAGCAGTACTTC. This gives the protein CASSTRTSGSGYEQYF. The chain combines TRBV5-1 with TRBJ2-7; 13 bases align to TRBD2. V shed 4 bases, J shed 3 bases, and the junction held 7 bases outside the gene matches. Germline V gene data show CDR1 as SGHRS and CDR2 as YFSETQ. This CDR3 spans 16 amino acids.

This clonotype qualifies as medium-sized. The rearrangement joins TRBV20-1 to TRBJ1-6, with 10 bases that match TRBD1. V was pared by 2 bases and J by 7 bases, with 5 bases of the junction left unmatched. This CDR3 spans 15 amino acids. Germline CDR1 and CDR2: DFQATT and SNEGSKA (reference sequence). In nucleotides, the CDR3 is TGCAGTGCTAGATTAGGGGGACAGGGGAATTCACCCCTCCACTTT. This codes for CSARLGGQGNSPLHF.

In this sample, this clonotype turned up many times. The J gene is TRBJ2-1, the V gene TRBV5-1; possible D gene TRBD2, 6 bases. CDR1 is SGHRS, CDR2 YFSETQ, per germline. This CDR3 comprises 17 residues. The V end lost 1 base, the J end lost 0 bases, and 14 bases lay between the germline ends. CDR3 DNA: TGCGCCAGCAGCTTGAGCACTAGCCAGATCTCCTACAATGAGCAGTTCTTC. Protein: CASSLSTSQISYNEQFF. Full variable domain (missing parts from reference TRBV5-1 and TRBJ2-1): KAGVTQTPRYLIKTRGQQVTLSCSPISGHRSVSWYQQTPGQGLQFLFEYFSETQRNKGNFPGRFSGRQFSNSRSEMNVSTLELGDSALYLCASSLSTSQISYNEQFFGPGTRLTVL.

This clonotype was detected ten times or more. The CDR3 is CASAPRGTDTQYF. CDR3 bases: TGTGCCAGCGCCCCCCGGGGCACAGATACGCAGTATTTT. The genes are TRBV12-3 or TRBV12-4 and TRBJ2-3; D is unclear. The length of the CDR3 is 13 residues. Trimming pared 8 bases from V and 1 base from J, leaving 10 bases between.

This clonotype was observed at least ten times. CDR3 DNA: TGTGCCAGCAGCTTTGGCCCAGGGACCGCCTACGAGCAGTACTTC. Translating it yields CASSFGPGTAYEQYF. This chain links TRBV5-6 with TRBJ2-7, with D tentatively TRBD1 or TRBD2 (5 bases each). The CDR3 sequence is 15 residues long. The V gene lost 2 bases and the J gene lost 2 bases, with 14 bases spanning the gap. CDR1 and CDR2 (germline): SGHDT, YYEEEE.

The chain employs TRBV6-1 and TRBJ1-1; D unresolved. The CDR3 is 11 residues long. The germline CDR1 and CDR2 sequences are MNHNS and SASEGT. Between the trimmed V and J ends, which lost 5 bases and 3 bases, there was a span of 4 bases. For the CDR3, the DNA is TGTGCCAGCAGTCGGGACACTGAAGCTTTCTTT. Encoded protein: CASSRDTEAFF.

This clonotype was seen at least ten times. The rearrangement joins TRBV3-1 to TRBJ2-2; 9 bases map to TRBD2. V was pared by 4 bases and J by 7 bases, with 7 bases of the junction left unmatched. The CDR3 contains 15 residues. In germline, CDR1 is LGHDT, CDR2 YNNKEL (reference sequence). CDR3 residues: CASSPLAGAIGELFF. CDR3 DNA: TGTGCCAGCAGCCCCTTAGCGGGGGCGATCGGGGAGCTGTTTTTT.

At least ten counts were recorded for this clonotype. The rearrangement links TRBV3-1 to TRBJ2-1; 9 bases are shared with TRBD1. The CDR3 extends over 13 amino acids. J gave up 11 bases and V 2 bases, and 4 bases lay outside the gene matches. Germline values: CDR1 LGHDT, CDR2 YNNKEL (reference sequence). CDR3 coding DNA: TGTGCCAGCAGCCAAATCACAGGGGGCAAGCAGTTCTTC. Protein product: CASSQITGGKQFF.

By sample fraction, this clonotype is medium-sized (0.01 to 0.1%). The chain combines TRBV29-1 with TRBJ2-3; TRBD2 aligns across 8 bases. Germline loops: CDR1 SQVTM, CDR2 ANQGSEA. J was trimmed by 4 bases and V by 6 bases; bases with no gene match: 6. The CDR3 contains 13 residues. CDR3 sequence reads: CSVHGGAADTQYF. CDR3 DNA: TGCAGCGTGCACGGGGGGGCCGCAGATACGCAGTATTTT.

This clonotype was recorded at least ten times. The chain carries TRBV15 and TRBJ2-7; 10 bases are shared with TRBD1. V dropped 1 base and J dropped 5; count of bases not matched to a gene: 5. This CDR3 spans 15 amino acids. Germline CDR1 and CDR2: LNHNV and YYDKDF (reference sequence). The CDR3 loop reads CATSRGDRGWDEQYF. The CDR3 DNA reads as TGTGCCACCAGCAGAGGGGACAGGGGCTGGGACGAGCAGTACTTC.

This clonotype was picked up many times. The chain couples TRBV14 to TRBJ2-3; TRBD1 might be the D (5 bases). This CDR3 has 19 amino acids. The germline V gene encodes CDR1 SGHDN and CDR2 FVKESK. V was shortened by 1 base and J by 2 bases, with 22 bases between the two germline ends. The CDR3 reads CASSQGGLGPYYFTDTQYF. CDR3 sequence (DNA): TGTGCCAGCAGCCAAGGGGGCTTAGGGCCATACTATTTCACAGATACGCAGTATTTT.

The V call is TRBV20-1, the J call TRBJ2-4; D ambiguous. Germline CDR1 is DFQATT and CDR2 is SNEGSKA (reference sequence). The CDR3 sequence is 12 residues long. V was clipped by 1 base and J by 2 bases, with 3 bases between them. CDR3 sequence: CSARGTKNIQYF. The CDR3 bases are TGCAGTGCTAGAGGGACCAAAAACATTCAGTACTTC.